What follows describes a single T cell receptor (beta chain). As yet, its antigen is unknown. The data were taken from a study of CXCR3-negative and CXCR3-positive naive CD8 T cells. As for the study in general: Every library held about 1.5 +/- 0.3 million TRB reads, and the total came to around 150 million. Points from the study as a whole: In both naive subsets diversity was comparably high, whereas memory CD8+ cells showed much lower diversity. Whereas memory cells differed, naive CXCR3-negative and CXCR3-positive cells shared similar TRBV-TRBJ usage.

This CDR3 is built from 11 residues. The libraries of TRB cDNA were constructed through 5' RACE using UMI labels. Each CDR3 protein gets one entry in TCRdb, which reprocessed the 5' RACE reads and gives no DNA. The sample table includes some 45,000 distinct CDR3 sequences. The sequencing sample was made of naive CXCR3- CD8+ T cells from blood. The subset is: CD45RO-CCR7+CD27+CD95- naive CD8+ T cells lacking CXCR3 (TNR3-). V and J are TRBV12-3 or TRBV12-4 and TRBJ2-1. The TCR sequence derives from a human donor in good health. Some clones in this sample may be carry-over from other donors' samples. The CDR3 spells CASSQQYEQFF.